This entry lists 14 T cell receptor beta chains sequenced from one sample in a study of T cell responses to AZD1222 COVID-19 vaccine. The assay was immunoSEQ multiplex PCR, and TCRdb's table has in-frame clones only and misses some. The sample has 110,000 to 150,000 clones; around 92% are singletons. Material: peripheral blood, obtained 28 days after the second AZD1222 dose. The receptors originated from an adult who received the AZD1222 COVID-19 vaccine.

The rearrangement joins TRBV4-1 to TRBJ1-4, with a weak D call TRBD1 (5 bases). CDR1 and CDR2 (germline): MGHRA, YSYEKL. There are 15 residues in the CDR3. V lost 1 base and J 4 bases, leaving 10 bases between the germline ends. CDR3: CASSQVGAGNEKLFF. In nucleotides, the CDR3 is TGCGCCAGCAGCCAAGTAGGGGCAGGTAATGAAAAACTGTTTTTT.

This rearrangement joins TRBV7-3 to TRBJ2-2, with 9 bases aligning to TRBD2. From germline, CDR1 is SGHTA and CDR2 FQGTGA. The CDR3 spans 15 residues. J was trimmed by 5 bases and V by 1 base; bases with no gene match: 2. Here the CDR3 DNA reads TGTGCCAGCAGCTTAAAGGCGGGAGGGACCGGGGAGCTGTTTTTT. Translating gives CASSLKAGGTGELFF.

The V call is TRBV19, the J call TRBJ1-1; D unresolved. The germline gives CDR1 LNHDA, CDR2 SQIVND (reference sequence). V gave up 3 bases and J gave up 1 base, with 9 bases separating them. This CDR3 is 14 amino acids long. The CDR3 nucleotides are TGTGCCAGTAGTATCGGCGGATCGAACACTGAAGCTTTCTTT. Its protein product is CASSIGGSNTEAFF.

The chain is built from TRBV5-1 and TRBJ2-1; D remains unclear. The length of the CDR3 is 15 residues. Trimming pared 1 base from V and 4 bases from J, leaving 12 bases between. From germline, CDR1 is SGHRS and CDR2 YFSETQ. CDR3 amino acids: CASSLSTPEYNEQFF. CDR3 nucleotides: TGCGCCAGCAGCTTGTCTACCCCGGAGTACAATGAGCAGTTCTTC.

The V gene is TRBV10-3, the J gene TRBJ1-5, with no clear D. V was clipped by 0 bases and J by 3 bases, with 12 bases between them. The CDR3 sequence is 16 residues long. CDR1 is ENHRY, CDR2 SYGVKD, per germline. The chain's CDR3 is CAISESKSWPNQPQHF. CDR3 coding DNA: TGTGCCATCAGTGAGTCGAAGTCTTGGCCCAATCAGCCCCAGCATTTT.

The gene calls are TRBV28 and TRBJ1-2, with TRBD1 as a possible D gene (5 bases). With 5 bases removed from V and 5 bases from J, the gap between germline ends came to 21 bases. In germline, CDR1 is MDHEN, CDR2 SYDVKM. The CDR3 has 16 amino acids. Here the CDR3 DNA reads TGTGCCAGCAGTAAGCACGGGACCCCTCACCCGTATGGCTACACCTTC. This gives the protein CASSKHGTPHPYGYTF.

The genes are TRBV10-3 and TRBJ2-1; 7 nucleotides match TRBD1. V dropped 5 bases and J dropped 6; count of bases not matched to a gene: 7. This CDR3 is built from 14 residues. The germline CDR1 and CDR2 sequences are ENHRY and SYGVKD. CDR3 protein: CAISRPDRPNEQFF. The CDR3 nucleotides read TGTGCCATCAGTCGACCGGACAGGCCCAATGAGCAGTTCTTC.

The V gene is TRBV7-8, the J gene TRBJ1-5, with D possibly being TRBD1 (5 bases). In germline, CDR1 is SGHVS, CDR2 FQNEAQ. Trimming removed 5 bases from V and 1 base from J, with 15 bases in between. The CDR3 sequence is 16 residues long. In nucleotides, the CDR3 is TGTGCCAGCAGCCGGGGGAATGCAGGGAGCAATCAGCCCCAGCATTTT. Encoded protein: CASSRGNAGSNQPQHF.

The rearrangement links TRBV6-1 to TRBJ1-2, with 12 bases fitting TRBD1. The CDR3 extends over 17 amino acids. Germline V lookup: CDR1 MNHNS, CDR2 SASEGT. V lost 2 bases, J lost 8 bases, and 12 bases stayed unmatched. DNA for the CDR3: TGTGCCAGCAGTGAATCCGGGACAGGGGGCCGGACGGAAGGCTACACCTTC. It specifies CASSESGTGGRTEGYTF.

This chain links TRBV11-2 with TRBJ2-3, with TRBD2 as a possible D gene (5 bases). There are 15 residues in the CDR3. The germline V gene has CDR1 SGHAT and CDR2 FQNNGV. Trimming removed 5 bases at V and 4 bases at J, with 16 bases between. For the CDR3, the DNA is TGTGCCAGCAGCCCGGAGGCGGTTCGGGCAGATACGCAGTATTTT. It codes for CASSPEAVRADTQYF. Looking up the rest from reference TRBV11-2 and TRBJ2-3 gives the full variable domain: EAGVAQSPRYKIIEKRQSVAFWCNPISGHATLYWYQQILGQGPKLLIQFQNNGVVDDSQLPKDRFSAERLKGVDSTLKIQPAKLEDSAVYLCASSPEAVRADTQYFGPGTRLTVL.

CDR3 bases: TGTGCCAGCTCACTTCGACAGCCTCCAAGCTCCTACAATGAGCAGTTCTTC. Its protein is CASSLRQPPSSYNEQFF. This sequence joins TRBV18 and TRBJ2-1, with a tentative D call TRBD1 (5 bases). CDR1 is KGHSH and CDR2 is LQKENI in the germline V gene. CDR3 length: 17 residues. The germline V and J ends were trimmed by 4 bases and 0 bases, with 16 bases remaining between them.

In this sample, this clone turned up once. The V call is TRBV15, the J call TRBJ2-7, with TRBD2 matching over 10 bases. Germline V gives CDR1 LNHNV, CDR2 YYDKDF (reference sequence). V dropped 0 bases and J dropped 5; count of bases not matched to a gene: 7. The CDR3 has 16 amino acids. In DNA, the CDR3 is TGTGCCACCAGCAGAGATCCAGGACTAGCGGCCAACGAGCAGTACTTC. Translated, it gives CATSRDPGLAANEQYF.

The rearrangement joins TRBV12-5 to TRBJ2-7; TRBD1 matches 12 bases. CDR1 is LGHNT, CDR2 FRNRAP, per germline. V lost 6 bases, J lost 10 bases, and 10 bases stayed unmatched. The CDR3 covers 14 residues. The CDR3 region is CASGRPGQGAPQYF. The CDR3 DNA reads TGTGCTAGTGGCCGGCCGGGACAGGGGGCTCCTCAGTACTTC.

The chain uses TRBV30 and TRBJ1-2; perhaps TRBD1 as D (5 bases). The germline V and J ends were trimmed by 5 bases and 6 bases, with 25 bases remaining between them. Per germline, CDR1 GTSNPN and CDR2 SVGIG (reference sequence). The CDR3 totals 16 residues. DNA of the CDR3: TGTGCCTGGGCCCGACTGGGACTCAAACGGGGCGATGGCTACACCTTC. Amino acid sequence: CAWARLGLKRGDGYTF.